This T cell receptor beta chain was captured by sequencing in a study of T-cell memory formation after mild COVID-19. General study results and limits: CD4+ contracting clones lay mainly in CM and EM, CD8+ ones in EMRA. CD4/CD8 balance held among clones contracting day 15 to 85, and later expanders leaned CD4+.

This CDR3 contains 19 residues. V shed 0 bases and J shed 2 bases, with 23 bases lying between them. This clonotype was seen more than once but under ten times. Its specificity is unknown. TCRalpha and TCRbeta libraries used 5'RACE with constant-segment primers and UMIs. TCRdb reprocessed the 5' RACE reads with MiXCR, giving one entry per CDR3 protein. The table shows about 390,000 distinct CDR3 sequences, with 16% occurring only once. This TCR derives from a man between 18 and 29 years old who had mild COVID-19 (a few samples of this study predate the infection). Cell type and time point are not known. The material sequenced was PBMCs or a T cell subset sorted from them (not recorded which). The rearrangement links TRBV12-3 or TRBV12-4 to TRBJ2-7; D is possibly TRBD1 (6 bases). The CDR3: CASSLARGTSPISPYEQYF. The CDR3 bases are TGTGCCAGCAGTTTAGCGAGAGGGACATCTCCAATTAGCCCCTACGAGCAGTACTTC.